A selection of T cell receptor beta chains follows, all from one sample in a study of breast tumors, draining lymph nodes, adjacent tissues. TCRdb re-called the multiplex PCR reads with MiXCR, one entry per CDR3 protein. The sample has over 60,000 distinct CDR3 sequences; roughly 40% are singletons. Sequenced material: breast tumor tissue. Source of these receptors: a female donor with breast cancer. Some clones in this sample may be carry-over from other donors' samples. CDR3s include the opening cysteine and the closing phenylalanine or tryptophan. Fields, in order: D gene, V gene, clone size, J gene, CDR3 DNA, CDR3 protein. The D gene is left open where the match is weak. Some rows mark clone size as missing; the rest say once, few, many or name a class of expanded clone.

>.|TRBV5-4|many|TRBJ2-1
TGTGCCAGCAGCTTGTGGTTGGACGAGCAGTTCTTC
CASSLWLDEQFF
>.|TRBV12-3/TRBV12-4|many|TRBJ1-2
TGTGCCAGCAGTCCAGGGATGCGCTATGGCTACACCTTC
CASSPGMRYGYTF
>.|TRBV30|.|TRBJ2-3
TGTGCCTGTAGTGTCTTAATGAGCACAGATACGCAGTATTTT
CACSVLMSTDTQYF
>TRBD2|TRBV3-1|.|TRBJ2-5
TGTGCCAGCAGCCAAGGGACTAGCCTTGAGGCCCGGTACTTC
CASSQGTSLEARYF
>.|TRBV7-9|.|TRBJ1-5
TGTGCCAGCAGTAAAACCCCCAGCGGGAGGGCCGGGTTCGGTCAGCCCCAGCATTTT
CASSKTPSGRAGFGQPQHF
>.|TRBV6-5|.|TRBJ1-1
TGTGCCAGCTTCTCCAGGGGATTGAACACTGAAGCTTTCTTT
CASFSRGLNTEAFF
>TRBD1|TRBV11-1|many|TRBJ2-2
TGTGCCAGCAGCTCAGAGGGACAGGGGGCGTCCGGGGAGCTGTTTTTT
CASSSEGQGASGELFF
>.|TRBV7-2|many|TRBJ2-5
TGTGCCAGCAGCCCCCAACAGGGTTATGGAGAGACCCAGTACTTC
CASSPQQGYGETQYF
>TRBD2|TRBV20-1|.|TRBJ2-7
TGCAGTCTGGGACTAGCGCAGTACGAGCAGTACTTC
CSLGLAQYEQYF
>TRBD1|TRBV6-2/TRBV6-3|few|TRBJ1-1
TGTGCCAGCAGTTACGCCCCCCTCGGCAGGGGGCTCATGAACACTGAAGCTTTCTTT
CASSYAPLGRGLMNTEAFF
>TRBD2|TRBV7-8|.|TRBJ2-7
TGTGCCAGCAGCTTGGGCGGGGGGAACGAGCAGTACTTC
CASSLGGGNEQYF
>.|TRBV19|.|TRBJ1-6
TGTGCCAGTAGTGTCCTGGACGGGAGCTCCTATAGCTCACCCCTCCACTTT
CASSVLDGSSYSSPLHF
>TRBD1|TRBV7-3|many|TRBJ2-7
TGTGCCAGCAGCTTGACAGGGGCCTACGAGCAGTACTTC
CASSLTGAYEQYF
>.|TRBV29-1|many|TRBJ2-7
TGCAGCGCAACGGGCATGCTGAACGAGCAGTACTTC
CSATGMLNEQYF
>TRBD1|TRBV7-2|.|TRBJ2-1
TGTGCCAGCAGCTTAGGGCTTGCGGGACAGGGGACCTACCGTGAGCAGTTCTTC
CASSLGLAGQGTYREQFF
>.|TRBV7-9|.|TRBJ2-5
TGTGCCAGCAGCCCCCCCGGCGCAGGGCGGGCGCAATATTTAGAGACCCAGTACTTC
CASSPPGAGRAQYLETQYF
>TRBD1|TRBV7-9|many|TRBJ1-4
TGTGCCAGCAGCTTAGCGGGGGACAGGCTAAATGAAAAACTGTTTTTT
CASSLAGDRLNEKLFF
>.|TRBV6-1|many|TRBJ2-2
TGTGCCAGCAGGTCCACCGGGGAGCTGTTTTTT
CASRSTGELFF
>TRBD1|TRBV5-6|many|TRBJ1-5
TGTGCCAGCAGCACCGGGACAGGGATACCCCAGCATTTT
CASSTGTGIPQHF
>.|TRBV28|.|TRBJ1-6
TGTGCCAGCATCCTTGGGGCCAAAAATTCTCCCCTCCACTTT
CASILGAKNSPLHF
>TRBD1|TRBV9|many|TRBJ1-2
TGTGCCAGCAGCGTTATTGATTCAGGGGGCTATGGCTACACCTTC
CASSVIDSGGYGYTF
>TRBD2|TRBV12-3/TRBV12-4|many|TRBJ2-5
TGTGCCAGCAGTGGACTAGGGATAGCAGCTCACGAGACCCAGTACTTC
CASSGLGIAAHETQYF
>TRBD1|TRBV11-1|.|TRBJ1-2
TGTGCCAGCAGGACCGCGACAGGGAACTATGGCTGCACCTTC
CASRTATGNYGCTF
>.|TRBV20-1|.|TRBJ1-2
TGCAGTGCTAGAGACACTAGGGAAGGCGTTAATGGCTACACCTTC
CSARDTREGVNGYTF
>TRBD2|TRBV11-1|.|TRBJ2-3
TGTGCCTGGGAGACTAGCGGGGGGATTTCTAGCACAGATACGCAGTATTTT
CAWETSGGISSTDTQYF
>.|TRBV29-1|.|TRBJ2-5
TGCAGTACGGAGACCCAGTACTTC
CSTETQYF
>TRBD1|TRBV2|.|TRBJ1-2
TGTGCCAGCACTCTAACGGGGACAGGGATGAATGGCTACACCTTC
CASTLTGTGMNGYTF
>TRBD2|TRBV20-1|many|TRBJ2-7
TGCAGTGCTACCCCTCGGATAGCGGGAACCCCTACCGAGCAGTACTTC
CSATPRIAGTPTEQYF
>.|TRBV11-2|many|TRBJ2-3
TGTGCCAGCAGCTTAGTGAGCGTCGCGCGCACAGATACGCAGTATTTT
CASSLVSVARTDTQYF
>TRBD2|TRBV7-9|many|TRBJ2-1
TGTGCCAGCCGGACTAGCGGTAACTACAATGAGCAGTTCTTC
CASRTSGNYNEQFF
>.|TRBV27|.|TRBJ2-2
TGTGCCAGCAGTTCCTCTGCAGGGCTAGCGTTCGAGGAGCTGTTTTTT
CASSSSAGLAFEELFF
>.|TRBV9|.|TRBJ1-5
TGTGCCAGCAGCTCGAGGAGAGGGCCCAAACAACCCCAGCATTTT
CASSSRRGPKQPQHF
>.|TRBV19|many|TRBJ1-2
TGTGCCAGTAGTACCCTGTCTTGGGACGGGTTCGGCTACACCTTC
CASSTLSWDGFGYTF
>.|TRBV29-1|many|TRBJ2-7
TGCAGCGTTCGAAGCGCAGCCTACGAGCAGTACTTC
CSVRSAAYEQYF
>.|TRBV19|many|TRBJ2-2
TGTGCCAGTAGTATAGGGAAAGGGACAAGCACCGGGGAGCTGTTTTTT
CASSIGKGTSTGELFF
>TRBD1|TRBV7-2|.|TRBJ1-3
TGTGCCAGCAGCTTAACACAGCTACAGGGGTCTGGAAACACCATATATTTT
CASSLTQLQGSGNTIYF
>TRBD1|TRBV6-2/TRBV6-3|.|TRBJ1-1
TGTGCCAGCAGTGCTAGACAGGGGGCTTCGTACCCGGACACTGAAGCTTTCTTT
CASSARQGASYPDTEAFF
>TRBD1|TRBV7-9|many|TRBJ2-2
TGTGCCAGCAGCTTAGGGGACAGGAGACACACCGGGGAGCTGTTTTTT
CASSLGDRRHTGELFF
>.|TRBV20-1|many|TRBJ2-1
TGCAGTGCTAGAGGGGGGGCGGGGGAGAACTACAATGAGCAGTTCTTC
CSARGGAGENYNEQFF
>.|TRBV12-3/TRBV12-4|many|TRBJ1-2
TGTGCCAGCAGTAGCGGGGGCAGAGTTTATGGCTACACCTTC
CASSSGGRVYGYTF
>.|TRBV14|.|TRBJ1-2
TGTGCCAGCAGCCTGGGACCTCACACCCGTGGCTACACCTTC
CASSLGPHTRGYTF
>TRBD2|TRBV4-2|many|TRBJ2-3
TGTGCCAGCAGCCGAACCCTAGCGGGGGGCACAGATACGCAGTATTTT
CASSRTLAGGTDTQYF
>.|TRBV15|.|TRBJ1-1
TGTGCCACCAGCAGCCGGGCCTTTCTCACTGAAGCTTTCTTT
CATSSRAFLTEAFF
>TRBD1|TRBV7-7|.|TRBJ2-2
TGTGCTAGCAGCTTAAGACAGGGCTCCGGGGAGCTGTTTTTT
CASSLRQGSGELFF
>TRBD2|TRBV11-3|many|TRBJ2-1
TGTGCCAGCAGCTTAGAACCGGGGGGGTACAATGAGCAGTTCTTC
CASSLEPGGYNEQFF
>TRBD2|TRBV7-9|.|TRBJ2-7
TGTGCCAGCAGCGGGGGGACTAGCCCAACTCCCGAGCAGTACTTC
CASSGGTSPTPEQYF
>.|TRBV7-8|.|TRBJ1-6
TGTGCCAGCAGTCCCCGGGAAGCGGCTTCACCCCTCCACTTT
CASSPREAASPLHF
>TRBD1|TRBV12-3/TRBV12-4|.|TRBJ2-1
TGTGCTTCGACCGGGACAGGGGCCCTTTACAATGAGCAGTTCTTC
CASTGTGALYNEQFF
>.|TRBV19|many|TRBJ2-7
TGTGCCAGTAGTATTCAGGGAACAGGCTCCTACGAGCAGTACTTC
CASSIQGTGSYEQYF